This T cell receptor (beta chain) is drawn from a study of shared clonotypes between healthy human individuals. Sequenced by immunoSEQ multiplex PCR; TCRdb stores in-frame clones only, minus some. The table lists about 2.1 million clones, 93% of them singletons, with more than 1.5% in the top ten. CD45RO-negative, CCR7-positively selected cells formed the naive CD8 fraction, excluding terminally differentiated effector memory CD45RA+ cells. This CDR3 contains 14 residues. Germline values: CDR1 SEHNR, CDR2 FQNEAQ (reference sequence). Trimming cost V 5 bases and J 4 bases, with 14 bases left between them.

The receptor was derived from a man between 18 and 35 years old in good health. Some clones in this sample may be carry-over from other donors' samples. The sequenced material came from naive CD8+ T cells from PBMCs. This chain joins TRBV7-9 and TRBJ2-5, with D perhaps matching TRBD1 (6 bases). The CDR3 is CASSPQGSAETQYF. DNA of the CDR3: TGTGCCAGCAGCCCACAGGGAAGCGCAGAGACCCAGTACTTC.